This TCR beta chain was observed in a study of blood T cell repertoires in COVID-19. Clones were sequenced by immunoSEQ multiplex PCR, and TCRdb holds only the in-frame ones, with some missing. The table has 250,000 to 350,000 clones, over 75% seen once. This clone was observed once. V was cut by 0 bases and J by 5 bases, with 8 bases left in between. Germline lookup yields CDR1 MGHRA and CDR2 YSYEKL. This CDR3 region has 13 residues. Sequences were obtained from PBMCs or T cells enriched from blood (not recorded which). This chain connects TRBV4-1 to TRBJ2-7, with a tentative D call TRBD1 (5 bases). This TCR was recovered from a woman aged 30 to 39 who had recovered from COVID-19. The CDR3 is CASSQDRVHEQYF. The CDR3 DNA reads TGCGCCAGCAGCCAAGACAGGGTCCACGAGCAGTACTTC.